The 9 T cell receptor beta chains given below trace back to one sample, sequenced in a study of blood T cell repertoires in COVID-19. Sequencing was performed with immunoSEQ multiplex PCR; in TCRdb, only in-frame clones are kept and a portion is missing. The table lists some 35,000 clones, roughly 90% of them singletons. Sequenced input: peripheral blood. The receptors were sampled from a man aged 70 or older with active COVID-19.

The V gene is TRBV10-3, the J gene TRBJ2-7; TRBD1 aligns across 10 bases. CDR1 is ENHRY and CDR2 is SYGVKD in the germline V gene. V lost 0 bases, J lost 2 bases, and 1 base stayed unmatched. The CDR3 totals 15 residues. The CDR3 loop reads CAISESGTGAYEQYF. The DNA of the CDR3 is TGTGCCATCAGTGAGTCGGGGACAGGGGCCTACGAGCAGTACTTC.

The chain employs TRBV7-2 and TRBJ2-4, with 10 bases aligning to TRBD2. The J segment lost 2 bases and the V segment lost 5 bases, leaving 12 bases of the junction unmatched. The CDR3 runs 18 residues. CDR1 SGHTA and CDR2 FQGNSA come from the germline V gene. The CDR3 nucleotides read TGTGCCAGCAGCCCTCTCAGCGGGAGGGCCCTCTCCAAAAACATTCAGTACTTC. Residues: CASSPLSGRALSKNIQYF.

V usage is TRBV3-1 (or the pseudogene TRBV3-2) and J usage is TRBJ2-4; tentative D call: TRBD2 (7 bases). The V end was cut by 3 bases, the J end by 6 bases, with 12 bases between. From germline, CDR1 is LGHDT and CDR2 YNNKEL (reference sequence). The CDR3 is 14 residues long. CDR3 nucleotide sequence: TGTGCCAGCAGCCAGGCGGGGGCCCTAAACATTCAGTACTTC. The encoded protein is CASSQAGALNIQYF.

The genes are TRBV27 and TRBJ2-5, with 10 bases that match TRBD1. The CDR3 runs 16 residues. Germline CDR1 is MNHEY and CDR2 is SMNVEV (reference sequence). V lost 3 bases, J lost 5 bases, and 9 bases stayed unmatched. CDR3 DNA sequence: TGTGCCAGCAGTTTCTATACTCCGGGACAGGGGGAGACCCAGTACTTC. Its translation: CASSFYTPGQGETQYF.

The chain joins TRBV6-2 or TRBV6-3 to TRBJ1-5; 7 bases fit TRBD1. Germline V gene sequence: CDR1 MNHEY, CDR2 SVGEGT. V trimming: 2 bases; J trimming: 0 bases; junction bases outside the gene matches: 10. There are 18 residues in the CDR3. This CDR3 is CASSYRDSLRYSNQPQHF. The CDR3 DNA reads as TGTGCCAGCAGTTACCGGGACAGCCTGCGTTATAGCAATCAGCCCCAGCATTTT.

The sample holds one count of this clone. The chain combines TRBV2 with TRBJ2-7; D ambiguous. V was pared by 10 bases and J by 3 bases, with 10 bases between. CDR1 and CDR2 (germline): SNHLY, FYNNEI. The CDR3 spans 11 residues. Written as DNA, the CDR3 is TGTGCCACCTCGAGGAGCTACGAGCAGTACTTC. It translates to CATSRSYEQYF.

For the CDR3, the DNA is TGTGCCAGCAGCTCCACGCGGGGGACTAGCGGGGAGCAGTACTTC. Translation gives CASSSTRGTSGEQYF. This rearrangement joins TRBV11-2 to TRBJ2-7, with 12 nucleotides matching TRBD2. The CDR3 is 15 residues long. V gave up 4 bases and J gave up 7 bases; unmatched junction bases: 8. Germline values: CDR1 SGHAT, CDR2 FQNNGV. Full variable domain (outside the CDR3, taken from reference TRBV11-2 and TRBJ2-7): EAGVAQSPRYKIIEKRQSVAFWCNPISGHATLYWYQQILGQGPKLLIQFQNNGVVDDSQLPKDRFSAERLKGVDSTLKIQPAKLEDSAVYLCASSSTRGTSGEQYFGPGTRLTVT.

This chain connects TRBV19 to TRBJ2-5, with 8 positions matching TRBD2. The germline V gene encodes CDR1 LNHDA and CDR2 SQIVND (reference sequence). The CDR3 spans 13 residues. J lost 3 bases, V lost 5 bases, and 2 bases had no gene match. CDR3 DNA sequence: TGTGCCAGTAGTCTGGGACTAGAAGAGACCCAGTACTTC. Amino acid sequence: CASSLGLEETQYF.

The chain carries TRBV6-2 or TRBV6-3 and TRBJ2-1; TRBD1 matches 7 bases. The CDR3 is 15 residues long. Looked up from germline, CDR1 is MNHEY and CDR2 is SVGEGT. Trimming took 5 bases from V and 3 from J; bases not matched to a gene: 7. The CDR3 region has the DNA TGTGCCAGCAGTACCGGACAGGTACACTACAATGAGCAGTTCTTC. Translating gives CASSTGQVHYNEQFF.